These T cell receptor beta chains were read from a single sample in a study of T cells in Graves' hyperthyroidism and ophthalmopathy. Each CDR3 protein is one row after TCRdb ran MiXCR on the multiplex PCR reads. The data show hundreds of thousands of distinct CDR3 sequences, 13% to 15% seen once. Sequencing was done on a sample of blood. The receptors stem from a woman in her sixties or seventies with Graves' ophthalmopathy. Both conserved end residues are part of each CDR3. D genes are given only for firm matches. The size entry is marked missing in some rows and otherwise reads once, few, many or a size class.

d_call	v_call	j_call	clone_size	cdr3_aa	cdr3_nt
-	TRBV2	TRBJ2-5	many	CASSEQGSQETQYF	TGTGCCAGCAGTGAGCAAGGATCCCAAGAGACCCAGTACTTC
-	TRBV6-2/TRBV6-3	TRBJ2-3	few	CASSQNQRGRGLHTDTQYF	TGTGCCAGCAGCCAAAATCAGAGGGGTCGAGGACTCCACACAGATACGCAGTATTTT
TRBD1	TRBV2	TRBJ2-7	many	CASNPGQGAYEQYF	TGTGCCAGCAACCCGGGACAGGGCGCCTACGAGCAGTACTTC
-	TRBV10-3	TRBJ2-3	many	CAIGGPIVRDTQYF	TGTGCCATCGGGGGACCAATCGTAAGGGATACGCAGTATTTT
-	TRBV5-1	TRBJ2-7	many	CASSLAPGSDYEQYF	TGCGCCAGCAGCTTGGCCCCGGGGTCGGACTACGAGCAGTACTTC
TRBD1	TRBV5-1	TRBJ2-2	-	CASSLGDRITGELFF	TGCGCCAGCAGCTTGGGGGACAGGATTACCGGGGAGCTGTTTTTT
-	TRBV6-1	TRBJ2-7	many	CASRRDRYEQYF	TGTGCCAGCAGACGGGACCGCTACGAGCAGTACTTC
-	TRBV11-2	TRBJ1-1	many	CASSFWGLNTEAFF	TGTGCCAGCAGCTTTTGGGGACTGAACACTGAAGCTTTCTTT
TRBD1	TRBV20-1	TRBJ2-3	many	CSARLGQGTDTQYF	TGCAGTGCTAGGTTAGGACAGGGTACAGATACGCAGTATTTT
TRBD2	TRBV3-1	TRBJ2-3	many	CASSRYGTSDTDTQYF	TGTGCCAGCAGCCGGTACGGTACTAGCGACACAGATACGCAGTATTTT
TRBD1	TRBV18	TRBJ2-2	-	CASSPPGQGSTGELFF	TGTGCCAGCTCACCACCGGGACAGGGGTCTACCGGGGAGCTGTTTTTT
-	TRBV29-1	TRBJ2-1	-	CSVADSEQFF	TGCAGCGTAGCGGACAGTGAGCAGTTCTTC
-	TRBV4-2	TRBJ2-7	-	CASRSTYEQYF	TGTGCCAGCCGAAGTACCTACGAGCAGTACTTC
-	TRBV28	TRBJ1-2	few	CASSLYPEPYGYTF	TGTGCCAGCAGTTTATATCCGGAGCCTTATGGCTACACCTTC
-	TRBV6-1	TRBJ2-2	few	CATLGRTANTGELFF	TGTGCCACCCTGGGGAGGACGGCGAACACCGGGGAGCTGTTTTTT
-	TRBV20-1	TRBJ1-3	-	CSASRGNTIYF	TGCAGTGCTAGCAGGGGAAACACCATATATTTT
-	TRBV5-4	TRBJ1-6	-	CASSLQDSNNSPLHF	TGTGCCAGCAGCTTGCAGGACAGTAATAATTCACCCCTCCACTTT
TRBD2	TRBV20-1	TRBJ2-7	many	CSANPSPTSGAAWPYEQYF	TGCAGTGCCAACCCCTCCCCGACTAGCGGGGCCGCTTGGCCCTACGAGCAGTACTTC
TRBD2	TRBV28	TRBJ2-1	many	CASSLLGTSGGGSYNEQFF	TGTGCCAGCAGTTTACTCGGGACTAGCGGGGGGGGCTCCTACAATGAGCAGTTCTTC
-	TRBV27	TRBJ2-3	many	CASSPEGTDTQYF	TGTGCCAGCAGCCCGGAGGGCACAGATACGCAGTATTTT
-	TRBV15	TRBJ2-5	many	CATSTPDTLRETQYF	TGTGCCACCAGCACCCCCGACACCCTCCGGGAGACCCAGTACTTC
-	TRBV7-9	TRBJ2-3	many	CASSLSASVDTQYF	TGTGCCAGCAGCTTAAGTGCTAGTGTGGATACGCAGTATTTT
TRBD2	TRBV20-1	TRBJ2-3	-	CSARLLGRAGTDTQYF	TGCAGTGCTAGACTCCTCGGGAGGGCCGGGACAGATACGCAGTATTTT
-	TRBV2	TRBJ2-1	-	CASSVGTVQFF	TGTGCCAGCAGTGTGGGGACGGTGCAGTTCTTC
TRBD2	TRBV14	TRBJ2-5	-	CASSFRREYQETQYF	TGTGCCAGCAGCTTTCGGCGGGAGTACCAAGAGACCCAGTACTTC
-	TRBV7-6	TRBJ2-3	once	CASSKFTGTDTQYF	TGTGCCAGCAGCAAATTTACAGGGACAGATACGCAGTATTTT
-	TRBV5-1	TRBJ2-2	-	CASSPLIEASGELFF	TGCGCCAGCAGCCCTTTAATTGAAGCTTCAGGGGAGCTGTTTTTT
TRBD2	TRBV28	TRBJ2-1	many	CASGGGLAGTYNEQFF	TGTGCCAGCGGAGGGGGACTAGCGGGAACATACAATGAGCAGTTCTTC
-	TRBV11-3	TRBJ2-5	many	CASSLKCTTGETQYF	TGTGCCAGCAGCTTAAAGTGCACAACTGGAGAGACCCAGTACTTC
-	TRBV20-1	TRBJ1-2	many	CSSRTGDYGYTF	TGCAGTTCACGCACGGGGGACTATGGCTACACCTTC
-	TRBV29-1	TRBJ1-1	few	CSVVITEAFF	TGCAGCGTTGTTATCACTGAAGCTTTCTTT
TRBD1	TRBV6-1	TRBJ1-1	few	CASSQGQGSGNTEAFF	TGTGCCAGCAGTCAAGGACAGGGTAGTGGAAACACTGAAGCTTTCTTT
-	TRBV29-1	TRBJ2-1	few	CSVEGGERVEQFF	TGCAGCGTTGAAGGGGGGGAACGGGTGGAGCAGTTCTTC
TRBD2	TRBV11-1	TRBJ2-3	-	CASSYYGLAEPGDTQYF	TGTGCCAGCAGCTACTACGGACTAGCGGAGCCAGGAGATACGCAGTATTTT
-	TRBV28	TRBJ1-2	many	CAGQGNYGYTF	TGTGCCGGGCAGGGGAACTATGGCTACACCTTC
TRBD2	TRBV4-2	TRBJ2-7	many	CASSQPLGTSGRYEQYF	TGTGCCAGCAGCCAGCCCCTAGGGACTAGCGGGAGATACGAGCAGTACTTC
TRBD2	TRBV25-1	TRBJ2-2	few	CASSSGRARGTGELFF	TGTGCCAGCAGTAGCGGGAGGGCGCGCGGCACCGGGGAGCTGTTTTTT
TRBD1	TRBV7-2	TRBJ2-7	many	CASLPGDRGSYEQYF	TGTGCCAGCTTACCTGGGGACAGGGGCTCCTACGAGCAGTACTTC
TRBD2	TRBV5-1	TRBJ2-1	many	CASDLAGNGREQFF	TGCGCCAGCGATCTAGCGGGAAACGGAAGGGAGCAGTTCTTC
TRBD1	TRBV28	TRBJ1-6	many	CASSLQGRGRSPLHF	TGTGCCAGCAGTTTACAAGGCAGGGGGCGGTCACCCCTCCACTTT
TRBD2	TRBV7-8	TRBJ2-3	-	CASSLGSAGGLTDTQYF	TGTGCCAGCAGCTTAGGGTCAGCGGGAGGCCTCACAGATACGCAGTATTTT
TRBD2	TRBV2	TRBJ2-7	-	CASSEETSGRAIYEQYF	TGTGCCAGCAGTGAAGAGACTAGCGGGAGAGCTATCTACGAGCAGTACTTC
-	TRBV6-1	TRBJ1-4	few	CASTPWVMGEKLFF	TGTGCCAGCACCCCTTGGGTGATGGGTGAAAAACTGTTTTTT
TRBD1	TRBV28	TRBJ2-1	few	CATSTGTGARGEQFF	TGTGCCACCTCGACCGGGACAGGGGCTCGGGGTGAGCAGTTCTTC
TRBD1	TRBV4-2	TRBJ1-5	few	CASSHSGTGYQPQHF	TGTGCCAGCAGCCACTCCGGGACAGGGTATCAGCCCCAGCATTTT
TRBD2	TRBV5-5	TRBJ2-7	-	CASSLAPAGIPYEQYF	TGTGCCAGCAGCTTGGCCCCAGCGGGGATCCCCTACGAGCAGTACTTC
-	TRBV7-9	TRBJ2-7	many	CASSPGQDLSYEQYF	TGTGCCAGCAGCCCGGGACAAGACCTATCCTACGAGCAGTACTTC
-	TRBV12-3/TRBV12-4	TRBJ1-1	few	CASSAAYLNTEAFF	TGTGCCAGCAGTGCCGCATATCTGAACACTGAAGCTTTCTTT
-	TRBV29-1	TRBJ2-3	-	CSVYGQSTDTQYF	TGCAGCGTTTATGGACAGAGCACAGATACGCAGTATTTT
-	TRBV5-1	TRBJ2-7	few	CASSSTGTQGEQYF	TGCGCCAGCAGCTCTACGGGTACCCAGGGCGAGCAGTACTTC
-	TRBV5-6	TRBJ1-6	few	CASSSNQGSPLHF	TGTGCCAGCAGCTCGAACCAAGGGTCACCCCTCCACTTT
TRBD2	TRBV30	TRBJ2-7	many	CAWSEYSGTSSEQYF	TGTGCCTGGAGTGAGTATAGCGGGACGTCCTCCGAGCAGTACTTC
TRBD1	TRBV7-2	TRBJ2-1	many	CASSLIQGVGYEQFF	TGTGCCAGCAGCTTAATACAGGGGGTCGGATATGAGCAGTTCTTC